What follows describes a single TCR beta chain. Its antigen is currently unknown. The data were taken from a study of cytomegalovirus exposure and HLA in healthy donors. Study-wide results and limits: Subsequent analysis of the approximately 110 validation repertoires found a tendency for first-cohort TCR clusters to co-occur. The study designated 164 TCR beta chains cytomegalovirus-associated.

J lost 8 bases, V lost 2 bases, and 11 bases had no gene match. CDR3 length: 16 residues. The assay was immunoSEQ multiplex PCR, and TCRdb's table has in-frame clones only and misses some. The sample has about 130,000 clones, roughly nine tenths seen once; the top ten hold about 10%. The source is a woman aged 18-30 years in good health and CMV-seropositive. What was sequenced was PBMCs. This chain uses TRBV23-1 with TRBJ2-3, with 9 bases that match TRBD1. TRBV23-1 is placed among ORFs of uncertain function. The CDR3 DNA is TGCGCCAGCAGTCAACTACCGGGACAGGGAGAGGGTACGCAGTATTTT. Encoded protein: CASSQLPGQGEGTQYF.